This TCR beta chain appears in the sequencing data of a study of cytomegalovirus exposure and HLA in healthy donors. Per the germline V gene, CDR1 is SGHTA and CDR2 is FQGNSA. Trimming at V came to 3 bases and at J to 3 bases, leaving 2 bases not matched to a gene. The CDR3 sequence is 14 residues long. With 60 Vbeta and 13 Jbeta primers, the PCR was carried out. Using immunoSEQ multiplex PCR, the repertoire was profiled, and TCRdb retains in-frame clones only, with some absent. The profile covers 150,000 to 200,000 clones, with less than 90% appearing a single time and roughly 0.2% taken by the ten largest. This clone was counted a single time.

The sequencing sample was made of PBMCs. This receptor was taken from a girl less than two years old in good health and CMV-seronegative. This chain connects TRBV7-2 to TRBJ2-7; 10 bases align to TRBD2. The CDR3 spells CASSFPSGSYEQYF. DNA of the CDR3: TGTGCCAGCAGCTTTCCTAGCGGGAGCTACGAGCAGTACTTC.